This TCR beta chain stems from a study of CD8 T cells in Susac syndrome. Study outcomes and limitations: An acknowledgment was made by the study that its TCR sequencing and HLA analysis involved relatively few individuals.

CDR3 length: 17 amino acids. Trimming took off 1 base at V and 0 bases at J, with 13 bases between the two ends. Germline V gives CDR1 DFQATT, CDR2 SNEGSKA (reference sequence). A note on this clonotype: As yet, its antigen is unknown.

Reverse transcription of 0.5 to 1 ug RNA was performed with random hexamers. An immunoSEQ multiplex PCR amplified TCR beta CDR3 over 54 Vbeta and 13 Jbeta. TCRdb processed the immunoSEQ multiplex PCR reads anew with MiXCR; each CDR3 protein has one entry. The sample carries 150,000 or so distinct CDR3 sequences, about 94% recorded once. In blood CD8+ and CD4+ T cells, TCR beta underwent sequencing. The authors negatively isolated CD8+ and CD4+ T cells and FACS-enriched TEMRA cells. The source material was CD8+ T cells from PBMCs. The chain uses TRBV20-1 and TRBJ1-6, with D possibly matching TRBD1 (5 bases). The receptor comes from a human donor with multiple sclerosis. CDR3 sequence (DNA): TGCAGTGCTAGAGGCGACAGTGAGAGCTCCTATAATTCACCCCTCCACTTT. This codes for CSARGDSESSYNSPLHF.